A single TCR beta chain is shown here with its context. This clonotype has a count of ten or more. There is no known antigen for this receptor. It has no much larger one-base neighbor in the sample; base qualities were not kept. Sequenced on an Illumina NovaSeq 6000. TCR cDNA was synthesized by 5'RACE template switching, through which a universal primer site and unique molecular identifiers were introduced. Priming of cDNA synthesis was performed from both the TCR alpha and TCR beta constant segments. Library amplification involved two PCR steps, and the second step added sample barcodes and sequencing adapters. Sequencing of the libraries was done on either Illumina HiSeq 2500 (2x100 bp) or NovaSeq (2x150 bp). From the authors' description of their analysis: MIGEC handled demultiplexing of reads and collapsing into UMI consensus sequences, while MiXCR performed V(D)J alignment. Using edgeR on replicate PBMC samples, clonotypes were called vaccine-responding if FDR was below 0.01 and the log2 fold change was above 5 up to day 15. Each bulk clonotype was labeled CD4 or CD8 based on which sequenced repertoire, CD4 or CD8, contained the clonotype at higher abundance. TCRdb reprocessed the public reads (quality trimming at Q25 with fastp, clone calling with MiXCR) and kept in-frame beta chains. Identical CDR3 protein sequences are pooled into one entry, listed with their most common genes and DNA. The V and J calls and clone size are TCRdb's, not the authors'. The table for this sample lists nearly 300,000 distinct CDR3 sequences; around 10% of them were counted only once. About 3% of the sample comes from the top ten.

This entry is derived from a study of T cells after yellow fever vaccination (dated by TCRdb to between 2018 and 2020). With respect to the entire study: Libraries from fractions with low cell numbers were prepared with the SMART-Seq v4 Ultra Low Input RNA kit. Bulk TCR alpha and beta repertoires were sequenced longitudinally to track T-cell clones before and after primary and booster YFV17D yellow fever vaccination. Two healthy male donors, one aged 18 to 29 and one aged 30 to 40 years, were included in the cohort. Bulk PBMC replicates and cell subsets were isolated from blood drawn at multiple timepoints before and after both primary and secondary immunization.

The paper's findings and limits, for the study overall: Most clones expanded after primary vaccination (96% of CD4 and 70% to 90% of CD8) were re-detected after the booster, suggesting that broad memory maintenance occurred. A small share of clonotypes was detected in both CD4 and CD8 compartments, with the overlap likely arising from convergent recombination. The secondary T-cell response was weaker than the primary response but faster, peaking on day 5 instead of day 15. Computational filtering was required because FACS-sorted repertoires could contain abundant contaminating clonotypes from the bulk population. Because the study included only a couple of donors, the extent to which the findings can be generalized is limited.

Trimming costs V 4 bases and J 3 bases, and their ends lie 21 bases apart. Looking up the germline V gene (reference sequence) yields CDR1 SGHNT and CDR2 YYREEE. The CDR3 runs 17 residues from the cysteine to the phenylalanine. The retained sequence is limited to the CDR3, 51 bases, with the frame set at the first base. This sample's treatment or condition label indicates: live attenuated yellow fever vaccine strain. PBMCs were isolated from peripheral blood using a standard Ficoll-Paque protocol. Dynabeads CD4 and CD8 positive selection kits were used to isolate CD4 and CD8 T-cell fractions. TriZol was used to extract RNA from bulk PBMCs, from CD4 and CD8 fractions, and from dextramer-positive and dextramer-negative fractions.

The sequence links TRBV5-4 to TRBJ2-3; the D gene is unclear. This TCR was sampled from a man younger than 35 who received the YFV17D yellow fever vaccine. The sample was CD4+ T cells sorted from PBMCs, taken 5 days after the yellow fever booster vaccination. The CDR3 loop reads CASSQAAHRVGTDTQYF. At the DNA level, the sequence is TGTGCCAGCAGCCAAGCCGCGCACCGGGTGGGTACAGATACGCAGTATTTT. When the CDR3 is completed using the reference TRBV5-4 and TRBJ2-3 genes on either side, the full variable domain is ETGVTQSPTHLIKTRGQQVTLRCSSQSGHNTVSWYQQALGQGPQFIFQYYREEENGRGNFPPRFSGLQFPNYSSELNVNALELDDSALYLCASSQAAHRVGTDTQYFGPGTRLTVL.